Following are 24 T cell receptor beta chains from one sample sequenced in a study of T cells in Graves' hyperthyroidism and ophthalmopathy. From RNA transcripts, TCR beta CDR3 regions were amplified. When the TCR CDR3 underwent first-round RT-PCR, the HTBI primer set was used. Each CDR3 protein is one row after TCRdb ran MiXCR on the multiplex PCR reads. The sample lists 300,000 or so distinct CDR3 sequences, roughly 15% occurring once. Material: blood. The receptors originated from a man in his thirties or forties with Graves' hyperthyroidism.

Many counts were recorded for this clonotype. The J gene is TRBJ2-5, the V gene TRBV5-1, with D unclear. The V end lost 0 bases, the J end lost 5 bases, and 11 bases lay between the germline ends. The CDR3 runs 14 residues. CDR1 and CDR2 (germline): SGHRS, YFSETQ. The CDR3 is CASSLVSARETQYF. The CDR3 nucleotides are TGCGCCAGCAGCTTGGTATCGGCGAGGGAGACCCAGTACTTC.

This clonotype showed up just a few times. The V call is TRBV20-1, the J call TRBJ1-2; D is perhaps TRBD1 (6 bases). Germline V gene sequence: CDR1 DFQATT, CDR2 SNEGSKA (reference sequence). With 3 bases removed from V and 4 bases from J, the gap between germline ends came to 12 bases. The CDR3 runs to 13 residues. The CDR3 coding sequence is TGCAGTGCTAGGGCGCAGGGGATCTATGGCTACACCTTC. This translates into CSARAQGIYGYTF.

This clonotype has at least ten counts. The genes are TRBV5-1 and TRBJ1-1; TRBD1 matches 7 bases. CDR3 length: 14 amino acids. CDR1 and CDR2 from the germline V gene are SGHRS and YFSETQ. V dropped 4 bases and J dropped 2; count of bases not matched to a gene: 5. The CDR3: CASSQTGLNTEAFF. CDR3 DNA: TGCGCCAGCAGCCAGACAGGGCTTAACACTGAAGCTTTCTTT.

This clonotype was detected many times. The rearrangement uses TRBV2 and TRBJ2-1; D remains unclear. In germline, CDR1 is SNHLY, CDR2 FYNNEI. V lost 2 bases and J 1 base, leaving 6 bases between the germline ends. CDR3 length: 14 amino acids. CDR3 in amino acids: CASSEQRSYNEQFF. The CDR3 DNA sequence: TGTGCCAGCAGTGAACAACGGTCCTACAATGAGCAGTTCTTC. Looking up the rest from reference TRBV2 and TRBJ2-1 gives the full variable domain: EPEVTQTPSHQVTQMGQEVILRCVPISNHLYFYWYRQILGQKVEFLVSFYNNEISEKSEIFDDQFSVERPDGSNFTLKIRSTKLEDSAMYFCASSEQRSYNEQFFGPGTRLTVL.

The chain links TRBV20-1 to TRBJ1-1, with D unresolved. The CDR3 has 11 amino acids. V was clipped by 7 bases and J by 0 bases, with 6 bases between them. Looked up from germline, CDR1 is DFQATT and CDR2 is SNEGSKA (reference sequence). The CDR3 sequence is CSGEMNTEAFF. The CDR3 coding sequence is TGCAGTGGGGAGATGAACACTGAAGCTTTCTTT.

The chain uses TRBV5-1 and TRBJ2-1; 13 nucleotides match TRBD2. The J segment lost 5 bases and the V segment lost 3 bases, leaving 5 bases of the junction unmatched. Germline V gene sequence: CDR1 SGHRS, CDR2 YFSETQ. The CDR3 covers 16 residues. In DNA, the CDR3 is TGCGCCAGCAGCTGGGGGACTAGCGGGGCGCACAATGAGCAGTTCTTC. Its translation: CASSWGTSGAHNEQFF.

As regards this clonotype: A read error may be the cause here, since a much bigger clone is one base away. The chain links TRBV11-1 to TRBJ2-2, with unresolved D. Trimming removed 11 bases at V and 7 bases at J, with 14 bases between. Germline loops: CDR1 SGHAT, CDR2 FQDESV (reference sequence). The CDR3 extends over 12 amino acids. DNA for the CDR3: TGTGCCGGCACCCCTCGTCGCGGGGAGCTGTTTTTT. It encodes CAGTPRRGELFF.

The table lists this clonotype with a few counts. The chain joins TRBV5-1 to TRBJ2-1; 8 bases line up with TRBD2. The CDR3 length is 14 residues. Germline V gives CDR1 SGHRS, CDR2 YFSETQ. The V segment lost 1 base and the J segment 8 bases; nucleotides outside the gene matches: 5. The CDR3 bases are TGCGCCAGCAGCTTGCGGGAGGGCCCATATGAGCAGTTCTTC. This translates into CASSLREGPYEQFF.

This clonotype was seen repeatedly, ten times or more. This sequence joins TRBV6-5 and TRBJ1-5; D not certain. The length of the CDR3 is 16 residues. Germline CDR1 reads MNHEY; CDR2 reads SVGAGI. V lost 0 bases and J 0 bases, leaving 9 bases between the germline ends. The CDR3 DNA reads TGTGCCAGCAGTTACTCGATTCGGGTTAGCAATCAGCCCCAGCATTTT. Encoded protein: CASSYSIRVSNQPQHF.

The rearrangement joins TRBV7-9 to TRBJ2-3, with a tentative D call TRBD2 (6 bases). This CDR3 is built from 15 residues. Germline V gives CDR1 SEHNR, CDR2 FQNEAQ (reference sequence). V lost 3 bases and J 4 bases, leaving 14 bases between the germline ends. This CDR3 reads CASSLTGADPDTQYF. In DNA form, the CDR3 reads TGTGCCAGCAGCTTGACGGGAGCGGATCCAGATACGCAGTATTTT.

The chain has TRBV19 and TRBJ1-5; D may be TRBD1 (5 bases). CDR3 length: 14 residues. Trimming took off 1 base at V and 4 bases at J, with 8 bases between the two ends. CDR1 and CDR2 (germline): LNHDA, SQIVND (reference sequence). Written as DNA, the CDR3 is TGTGCCAGTAGTATAGGCCAGGGTAATCAGCCCCAGCATTTT. Translated, it gives CASSIGQGNQPQHF.

The sample holds many counts of this clonotype. Here the CDR3 DNA reads TGTGCCAGCAGCTTATCCGCGACTAGCGGACTATCCTACGAGCAGTACTTC. It specifies CASSLSATSGLSYEQYF. The chain has TRBV11-2 and TRBJ2-7; 9 bases line up with TRBD2. With V trimmed by 2 bases and J by 1 base, 9 bases remained unmatched. The CDR3 contains 17 residues. Germline CDR1 and CDR2: SGHAT and FQNNGV.

This clonotype was picked up a small number of times. The chain recombines TRBV9 with TRBJ1-2, with 8 bases matching TRBD1. V lost 4 bases to trimming and J lost 4 bases; unmatched junction nucleotides: 6. The CDR3 has 14 residues. CDR1 and CDR2 (germline): SGDLS, YYNGEE. In DNA form, the CDR3 reads TGTGCCAGCAGCTTAGGACAGGGCTCCTATGGCTACACCTTC. Translating gives CASSLGQGSYGYTF.

This clonotype was seen many times. The chain recombines TRBV20-1 with TRBJ2-2, with 8 bases matching TRBD2. There are 18 residues in the CDR3. V was clipped by 4 bases and J by 0 bases; unmatched bases: 13. In germline, CDR1 is DFQATT, CDR2 SNEGSKA (reference sequence). Here the CDR3 DNA reads TGCAGTGCTACTCCCTCGGGCGGGAGGCCACCGAACACCGGGGAGCTGTTTTTT. Translated, it gives CSATPSGGRPPNTGELFF.

The rearrangement uses TRBV27 and TRBJ1-5, with D perhaps TRBD1 (5 bases). Germline lookup yields CDR1 MNHEY and CDR2 SMNVEV (reference sequence). The CDR3 is 15 residues long. V dropped 6 bases and J dropped 7 bases, with 19 bases sitting between them. In nucleotides, the CDR3 is TGTGCCAGCAGCCCCGGGGGGTTCACGCGGCAGCCCCAGCATTTT. It translates to CASSPGGFTRQPQHF.

The genes are TRBV6-1 and TRBJ2-1; 9 nucleotides match TRBD2. J was trimmed by 6 bases and V by 6 bases; bases with no gene match: 6. This CDR3 contains 14 residues. Germline V gene data show CDR1 as MNHNS and CDR2 as SASEGT. The CDR3 DNA is TGTGCCAGCAGACCGGGACTAGCAGTCAATGAGCAGTTCTTC. As protein: CASRPGLAVNEQFF.

This clonotype was found many times. The chain links TRBV29-1 to TRBJ2-1; 10 bases are shared with TRBD2. This CDR3 contains 14 residues. V lost 4 bases, J lost 9 bases, and 9 bases stayed unmatched. Per germline, CDR1 SQVTM and CDR2 ANQGSEA. CDR3 bases: TGCAGCGTTGCCTTGGGGGTAGCGGGAGGTGAGCAGTTCTTC. It is translated as CSVALGVAGGEQFF.

The sample holds a few counts of this clonotype. The rearrangement uses TRBV24-1 and TRBJ2-1; the match to TRBD2 covers 10 bases. The V segment lost 3 bases and the J segment 7 bases; nucleotides outside the gene matches: 8. The CDR3 runs to 16 residues. Germline CDR1 is KGHDR and CDR2 is SFDVKD. This chain's CDR3 is CATSDSVVAGGNEQFF. The CDR3 nucleotides are TGTGCCACCAGTGATAGTGTAGTAGCGGGAGGTAATGAGCAGTTCTTC.

This clonotype has ten or more counts. This rearrangement joins TRBV10-3 to TRBJ2-5; TRBD1 matches 7 bases. The CDR3 sequence is 13 residues long. J gave up 1 base and V 8 bases, and 4 bases lay outside the gene matches. Germline CDR1 reads ENHRY; CDR2 reads SYGVKD. DNA for the CDR3: TGTGCCATCCAGGGACAGCCCCAAGAGACCCAGTACTTC. Encoded protein: CAIQGQPQETQYF.

This clonotype was detected many times. The chain links TRBV3-1 to TRBJ2-3, with TRBD1 matching 11 bases. Germline V gene data show CDR1 as LGHDT and CDR2 as YNNKEL (reference sequence). Losses at the gene ends were 3 bases for V and 5 bases for J; bases not matched to a gene: 4. The CDR3 is 15 residues long. For the CDR3, the DNA is TGTGCCAGCAGCCAGACAGGGACAGGGGGAGATACGCAGTATTTT. Protein sequence: CASSQTGTGGDTQYF.

This clonotype was seen repeatedly, ten times or more. The chain recombines TRBV20-1 with TRBJ1-4, with 9 bases fitting TRBD1. The CDR3 contains 13 residues. Germline CDR1 and CDR2: DFQATT and SNEGSKA (reference sequence). V gave up 5 bases and J gave up 10 bases; unmatched junction bases: 8. In DNA form, the CDR3 reads TGCAGTGCTGAGGACAGGGGCTCCGGAAAACTGTTTTTT. It yields the protein CSAEDRGSGKLFF.

Many counts were recorded for this clonotype. This rearrangement joins TRBV11-2 to TRBJ1-5, with TRBD1 matching over 8 bases. This CDR3 has 15 amino acids. Germline values: CDR1 SGHAT, CDR2 FQNNGV. V was pared by 5 bases and J by 5 bases, with 8 bases of the junction left unmatched. The DNA of the CDR3 is TGTGCCAGCAGCCCCGACAGGGGTAATTATCAGCCCCAGCATTTT. Translating gives CASSPDRGNYQPQHF. The full variable domain, with the rest looked up from reference TRBV11-2 and TRBJ1-5, is EAGVAQSPRYKIIEKRQSVAFWCNPISGHATLYWYQQILGQGPKLLIQFQNNGVVDDSQLPKDRFSAERLKGVDSTLKIQPAKLEDSAVYLCASSPDRGNYQPQHFGDGTRLSIL.

A few counts support this clonotype. V gene TRBV7-3 combines with J gene TRBJ2-1, with a possible D match to TRBD2 (5 bases). The CDR3 runs 15 residues. V was clipped by 2 bases and J by 7 bases, with 15 bases between them. Germline V gene sequence: CDR1 SGHTA, CDR2 FQGTGA. CDR3: CASSLYLAAQNEQFF. CDR3 sequence (DNA): TGTGCCAGCAGCTTATACCTAGCTGCTCAAAATGAGCAGTTCTTC. The entire variable domain, with the rest obtained from reference TRBV7-3 and TRBJ2-1, is as follows: GAGVSQTPSNKVTEKGKYVELRCDPISGHTALYWYRQSLGQGPEFLIYFQGTGAADDSGLPNDRFFAVRPEGSVSTLKIQRTERGDSAVYLCASSLYLAAQNEQFFGPGTRLTVL.

This clonotype was counted at least ten times. The CDR3 coding sequence is TGTGCCAGCAGCTTAGGTCAGTTAGGCATGGGAGCTTTCTTT. Translation: CASSLGQLGMGAFF. The chain recombines TRBV7-9 with TRBJ1-1; D not certain. V lost 1 base and J lost 10, with 16 bases in between. The CDR3 has 14 amino acids. The V gene's germline CDR1 is SEHNR and CDR2 FQNEAQ (reference sequence). The variable domain in full, completed from reference TRBV7-9 and TRBJ1-1, reads DTGVSQNPRHKITKRGQNVTFRCDPISEHNRLYWYRQTLGQGPEFLTYFQNEAQLEKSRLLSDRFSAERPKGSFSTLEIQRTEQGDSAMYLCASSLGQLGMGAFFGQGTRLTVV.